This T cell receptor beta chain comes out of a study of T cells in Graves' hyperthyroidism and ophthalmopathy. General study results and limits: The authors' 13 V-J model separated ophthalmopathy from stable hyperthyroidism. Blood also showed most of the thyroid clonotypes that were expanded above 0.001.

As regards this clonotype: Its specificity is not known.

Hyperthyroidism was newly diagnosed in patients aged 18 to 65 (duration under 2 months). Uncontrolled infection, other autoimmune disease, pregnancy or lactation led to exclusion. CDR3 length equals 14 residues. The germline V and J ends were trimmed by 1 base and 2 bases, with 7 bases remaining between them. In germline, CDR1 is SGHNT, CDR2 YENEEA. The source material, RNA transcripts, was used to amplify TCR beta CDR3 regions. The HTBI set primed first-round TCR CDR3 RT-PCR. TCRdb reprocessed the multiplex PCR reads via MiXCR and lists one record per CDR3 protein. Here the sample spans 350,000 or so distinct CDR3 sequences, 21% being singletons.

The rearrangement links TRBV11-3 to TRBJ2-3; D is undetermined. The TCR originated in a woman between 50 and 59 years old with Graves' hyperthyroidism. The sequencing input was blood. Written as DNA, the CDR3 is TGTGCCAGCAGCTTAGGGTCCGACACAGATACGCAGTATTTT. Translating gives CASSLGSDTDTQYF.